This TCR beta chain is from a study of a mutant IDH1 vaccine in newly diagnosed glioma. Time point of the sample: week 35, safety follow-up. All doses held 300 ug of mutant IDH1 20-mer peptide, with topical imiquimod. Weeks 1, 3, 5, 7, 11, 15, 19 and 23 were when patients received their eight vaccinations. About this clone itself: Its antigen is not identified.

CDR3 length: 14 residues. V trimming: 5 bases; J trimming: 4 bases; junction bases outside the gene matches: 3. Germline-derived CDR1 and CDR2 are SGHAT and FQDESV (reference sequence). The table came from immunoSEQ multiplex PCR; TCRdb's copy has only in-frame clones and leaves some out. The sample carries about 41,000 clones, 75% to 90% recorded once. This receptor was identified in a man aged 35-49 years with glioma. Sequencing was performed on PBMCs, taken from a glioma patient whose treatment included an IDH1 peptide vaccine. The genes are TRBV11-1 and TRBJ2-7; 12 nucleotides agree with TRBD2. The CDR3 DNA follows: TGTGCCAGCAGCCTCGGACTAGCGGGGTACGAGCAGTACTTC. It specifies CASSLGLAGYEQYF.